Presented here are 27 T cell receptor beta chains from one specimen sequenced in a study of blood T cell repertoires in COVID-19. Only in-frame clones appear in the TCRdb table, and some are missing; sequencing was by immunoSEQ multiplex PCR. Among hundreds of thousands of clones, around four fifths were seen once, and the ten largest hold roughly 2.6%. Sequencing input: peripheral blood. These TCRs come from a woman aged 40 to 50 with active or convalescent COVID-19.

In its sample, this clone was seen once. The chain recombines TRBV5-6 with TRBJ2-6; possibly TRBD1 for D (5 bases). V was clipped by 3 bases and J by 0 bases, with 10 bases between them. This CDR3 is built from 16 residues. Germline V gene lookup returns CDR1 SGHDT and CDR2 YYEEEE. The CDR3 DNA reads as TGTGCCAGCAGCTCGCCCAGGGTCTCTGGGGCCAACGTCCTGACTTTC. Amino acid sequence: CASSSPRVSGANVLTF.

This rearrangement joins TRBV30 to TRBJ1-1; 7 nucleotides agree with TRBD1. The CDR3 consists of 15 residues. With 8 bases clipped from V and 2 bases from J, the junction kept 14 bases outside the gene matches. The germline V gene encodes CDR1 GTSNPN and CDR2 SVGIG (reference sequence). CDR3 sequence: CARVSRDRPNTEAFF. For the CDR3, the DNA is TGTGCCCGGGTTTCCCGGGACAGACCTAACACTGAAGCTTTCTTT. Full variable domain (missing parts from reference TRBV30 and TRBJ1-1): SQTIHQWPATLVQPVGSPLSLECTVEGTSNPNLYWYRQAAGRGLQLLFYSVGIGQISSEVPQNLSASRPQDRQFILSSKKLLLSDSGFYLCARVSRDRPNTEAFFGQGTRLTVV.

The rearrangement uses TRBV7-2 and TRBJ1-6; maybe TRBD1 (5 bases). The CDR3 has 15 residues. V was cut by 5 bases and J by 7 bases, with 15 bases left in between. Germline CDR1 and CDR2: SGHTA and FQGNSA. The CDR3 DNA follows: TGTGCCAGCAGCCCGAGGGTCGGGGGGAATTCACCCCTCCACTTT. Translated: CASSPRVGGNSPLHF.

This chain uses TRBV10-3 with TRBJ1-3, with 8 bases identical to TRBD1. CDR1 is ENHRY and CDR2 is SYGVKD in the germline V gene. V shed 4 bases, J shed 0 bases, and the junction held 5 bases outside the gene matches. The CDR3 spans 16 residues. CDR3 nucleotides: TGTGCCATCAGTGGCGGGGACAGGACCTCTGGAAACACCATATATTTT. It translates to CAISGGDRTSGNTIYF.

The genes are TRBV19 and TRBJ2-2, with 7 bases aligning to TRBD2. This CDR3 is built from 15 residues. The ends lost 6 bases at V and 0 bases at J; junction bases unmatched: 4. Germline V gene data show CDR1 as LNHDA and CDR2 as SQIVND (reference sequence). The DNA of the CDR3 is TGTGCCAGTAGGGCGGGAGTGTCGAACACCGGGGAGCTGTTTTTT. It codes for CASRAGVSNTGELFF.

The chain links TRBV7-9 to TRBJ1-1; D remains ambiguous. Germline values: CDR1 SEHNR, CDR2 FQNEAQ (reference sequence). Trimming took off 5 bases at V and 6 bases at J, with 7 bases between the two ends. This CDR3 has 11 residues. For the CDR3, the DNA is TGTGCCAGCAGCCCCTTGTCTGAAGCTTTCTTT. Translating it yields CASSPLSEAFF.

The genes are TRBV6-2 or TRBV6-3 and TRBJ1-1, with TRBD1 as a possible D gene (6 bases). Deletions cut 2 bases from V and 2 bases from J, with 9 bases between. This CDR3 has 14 amino acids. CDR1 is MNHEY and CDR2 is SVGEGT in the germline V gene. CDR3 DNA sequence: TGTGCCAGCAGTTACAGAGGGACAAACACTGAAGCTTTCTTT. The encoded protein is CASSYRGTNTEAFF.

This chain links TRBV7-2 with TRBJ1-3; a weak D match, TRBD1 (6 bases). CDR1 and CDR2 from the germline V gene are SGHTA and FQGNSA. This CDR3 spans 19 amino acids. Trimming cost V 2 bases and J 0 bases, with 20 bases left between them. The CDR3 nucleotides read TGTGCCAGCAGCTTATATTCGGGGGGCCAACCTTCCTCTGGAAACACCATATATTTT. Protein: CASSLYSGGQPSSGNTIYF.

This chain joins TRBV2 and TRBJ2-1; TRBD2 agrees at 13 bases. J was trimmed by 12 bases and V by 6 bases; bases with no gene match: 11. Germline lookup yields CDR1 SNHLY and CDR2 FYNNEI. The CDR3 runs 15 residues. This chain's CDR3 is CASREGLAGPPGQFF. CDR3 DNA: TGTGCCAGCAGGGAGGGACTAGCGGGACCTCCGGGGCAGTTCTTC.

V is TRBV25-1 and J is TRBJ1-2, with 7 bases aligning to TRBD1. J gave up 4 bases and V 5 bases, and 13 bases lay outside the gene matches. The CDR3 is 16 amino acids. CDR1 is MGHDK and CDR2 is SYGVNS in the germline V gene. The CDR3 protein is CASSTGQGGIPYGYTF. The CDR3 DNA is TGTGCCAGCAGTACGGGGCAGGGGGGAATTCCCTATGGCTACACCTTC.

CDR3 region: CASSLPAQGDGYTF. The CDR3 DNA reads as TGTGCCAGCAGCCTCCCAGCCCAGGGGGATGGCTACACCTTC. The chain has TRBV28 and TRBJ1-2, with 7 nucleotides matching TRBD1. With 6 bases clipped from V and 6 bases from J, the junction kept 10 bases outside the gene matches. The CDR3 consists of 14 residues. Germline V lookup: CDR1 MDHEN, CDR2 SYDVKM.

The V and J genes are TRBV5-1 and TRBJ2-7; 7 nucleotides align to TRBD2. The CDR3 covers 14 residues. Germline values: CDR1 SGHRS, CDR2 YFSETQ. V shed 4 bases and J 2 bases; nucleotides not matched to a gene: 6. This CDR3 is CASSPGGETYEQYF. The DNA of the CDR3 is TGCGCCAGCAGCCCTGGGGGGGAGACCTACGAGCAGTACTTC. Together with reference TRBV5-1 and TRBJ2-7, the CDR3 gives the full variable domain: KAGVTQTPRYLIKTRGQQVTLSCSPISGHRSVSWYQQTPGQGLQFLFEYFSETQRNKGNFPGRFSGRQFSNSRSEMNVSTLELGDSALYLCASSPGGETYEQYFGPGTRLTVT.

The chain has TRBV9 and TRBJ1-6, with D tentatively TRBD1 (5 bases). The CDR3 is made up of 16 amino acids. V lost 4 bases and J 10 bases, leaving 21 bases between the germline ends. The germline V gene encodes CDR1 SGDLS and CDR2 YYNGEE. The DNA of the CDR3 is TGTGCCAGCAGCCCTCGGACGGCAGGGAGGGGCTCACCCCTCCACTTT. Translation gives CASSPRTAGRGSPLHF.

The rearrangement links TRBV11-2 to TRBJ1-3, with D possibly matching TRBD1 (5 bases). V lost 2 bases, J lost 4 bases, and 9 bases lay in between. In germline, CDR1 is SGHAT, CDR2 FQNNGV. The CDR3 has 14 amino acids. As DNA, the CDR3 is TGTGCCAGCAGCTTACTCGGGGGGGGAAACACCATATATTTT. Protein product: CASSLLGGGNTIYF.

This clone has just one count. V usage is TRBV2 and J usage is TRBJ2-3; 7 bases are a match to TRBD2. Per germline, CDR1 SNHLY and CDR2 FYNNEI. V shed 0 bases and J 1 base; nucleotides not matched to a gene: 4. The CDR3 spans 16 residues. CDR3 sequence: CASSEALGGGTDTQYF. The CDR3 nucleotides read TGTGCCAGCAGTGAAGCGTTGGGGGGGGGCACAGATACGCAGTATTTT.

The chain links TRBV3-1 (or the pseudogene TRBV3-2) to TRBJ2-7; a possible D gene is TRBD2 (5 bases). The CDR3 extends over 14 amino acids. With 1 base removed from V and 2 bases from J, the gap between germline ends came to 9 bases. CDR1 and CDR2 (germline): LGHDT, YNNKEL (reference sequence). CDR3 coding DNA: TGTGCCAGCAGCCAAGGGACTGCAACCTACGAGCAGTACTTC. Encoded protein: CASSQGTATYEQYF.

The chain carries TRBV11-2 and TRBJ1-2; D uncertain. V was clipped by 1 base and J by 4 bases, with 4 bases between them. The V gene's germline CDR1 is SGHAT and CDR2 FQNNGV. The CDR3 is made up of 12 amino acids. The CDR3 sequence: CASSLGSYGYTF. CDR3 bases: TGTGCCAGCAGCTTAGGGAGCTATGGCTACACCTTC.

V and J are TRBV28 and TRBJ2-6; maybe TRBD2 (5 bases). The V gene's germline CDR1 is MDHEN and CDR2 SYDVKM. The V and J ends lost 7 bases and 1 base respectively, with 17 bases between them. CDR3 size: 17 residues. The CDR3 sequence: CASNLRVFGSGANVLTF. The CDR3 nucleotides are TGTGCCAGCAATTTGAGGGTATTTGGGTCTGGGGCCAACGTCCTGACTTTC.

The count of this clone is one. The V and J genes are TRBV9 and TRBJ1-4; D might be TRBD1 (6 bases). The CDR3 runs to 15 residues. V was pared by 5 bases and J by 4 bases, with 15 bases between. Germline V lookup: CDR1 SGDLS, CDR2 YYNGEE. The CDR3 nucleotides are TGTGCCAGCAGTTTTCTCGAGGGGGTTAATGAAAAACTGTTTTTT. Translation gives CASSFLEGVNEKLFF.

The rearrangement links TRBV28 to TRBJ2-1, with TRBD2 matching 8 bases. The germline V gene encodes CDR1 MDHEN and CDR2 SYDVKM. V lost 10 bases to trimming and J lost 7 bases; unmatched junction nucleotides: 18. The CDR3 sequence is 16 residues long. Written as DNA, the CDR3 is TGTGCCACCTTAGGACTACTAGCGGTGAGTGGGAATGAGCAGTTCTTC. Translating gives CATLGLLAVSGNEQFF.

The genes are TRBV5-1 and TRBJ2-5; tentatively, D is TRBD1 (6 bases). This CDR3 region has 14 residues. Germline CDR1 SGHRS, CDR2 YFSETQ. Trimming left V 2 bases short and J 2 bases short, with 10 bases between. The CDR3 protein is CASSFPRGQETQYF. Here the CDR3 DNA reads TGCGCCAGCAGCTTTCCCAGGGGACAAGAGACCCAGTACTTC.

This chain links TRBV5-4 with TRBJ1-1; maybe TRBD1 (6 bases). V lost 5 bases, J lost 5 bases, and 7 bases lay in between. The germline V gene has CDR1 SGHNT and CDR2 YYREEE (reference sequence). This CDR3 has 11 amino acids. For the CDR3, the DNA is TGTGCCAGCAGGACAGGAACTGAAGCTTTCTTT. Its protein is CASRTGTEAFF.

This clone was recorded at least ten times. The chain is built from TRBV5-1 and TRBJ1-1; 8 nucleotides align to TRBD1. The CDR3 contains 15 residues. Per germline, CDR1 SGHRS and CDR2 YFSETQ. The V gene end was trimmed by 0 bases and the J gene end by 0 bases; junction bases not matched to a gene: 1. The CDR3 sequence: CASSLGDRMNTEAFF. The CDR3 DNA is TGCGCCAGCAGCTTGGGGGACAGGATGAACACTGAAGCTTTCTTT. Full variable domain (missing parts from reference TRBV5-1 and TRBJ1-1): KAGVTQTPRYLIKTRGQQVTLSCSPISGHRSVSWYQQTPGQGLQFLFEYFSETQRNKGNFPGRFSGRQFSNSRSEMNVSTLELGDSALYLCASSLGDRMNTEAFFGQGTRLTVV.

The J gene is TRBJ1-2, the V gene TRBV30, with 8 nucleotides matching TRBD1. V shed 4 bases and J 6 bases; nucleotides not matched to a gene: 13. The CDR3 sequence is 15 residues long. Germline-derived CDR1 and CDR2 are GTSNPN and SVGIG (reference sequence). This chain's CDR3 is CAWTFGDRGVDGYTF. Here the CDR3 DNA reads TGTGCCTGGACCTTCGGCGACAGGGGAGTCGATGGCTACACCTTC.

V is TRBV5-1 and J is TRBJ1-1; 7 bases map to TRBD1. In germline, CDR1 is SGHRS, CDR2 YFSETQ. Trimming removed 7 bases from V and 1 base from J; junction bases left unmatched: 4. The CDR3 is 13 residues long. Here the CDR3 DNA reads TGCGCCAGCTCGACAGGGAGGAACACTGAAGCTTTCTTT. The encoded protein is CASSTGRNTEAFF.

The rearrangement joins TRBV6-2 or TRBV6-3 to TRBJ1-1, with 10 positions matching TRBD1. The germline V gene encodes CDR1 MNHEY and CDR2 SVGEGT. The CDR3 totals 13 residues. The V segment lost 2 bases and the J segment 11 bases; nucleotides outside the gene matches: 5. The CDR3 loop is CASSYGGTGVAFF. CDR3 sequence (DNA): TGTGCCAGCAGTTACGGAGGGACAGGGGTTGCTTTCTTT.

This clone was seen only a few times. The chain combines TRBV11-3 with TRBJ1-4, with D possibly matching TRBD1 (6 bases). With 1 base removed from V and 4 bases from J, the gap between germline ends came to 16 bases. CDR3 length equals 17 residues. The germline gives CDR1 SGHNT, CDR2 YENEEA. The chain's CDR3 is CASSLGLGTGINEKLFF. CDR3 nucleotides: TGTGCCAGCAGCTTAGGTCTGGGTACAGGGATTAATGAAAAACTGTTTTTT.